This paragraph reports one T cell receptor beta chain. The target antigen is unknown. Overall study findings and caveats: Tumor memory CD4+ T cell TCR gene usage clustered with blood and lymph node memory CD4+ cells and lymph node naive CD4+ cells.

Germline values: CDR1 SQVTM, CDR2 ANQGSEA. The V gene lost 7 bases and the J gene lost 1 base, with 13 bases spanning the gap. The CDR3 loop spans 13 amino acids. MiXCR, applied by TCRdb to the 5' RACE reads, yields one record per CDR3 protein. The data show tens of thousands of distinct CDR3 sequences, around 28% seen once. Material for sequencing was tumor-infiltrating memory CD4+ T cells sorted from the breast tumor. Subset defined: memory CD4+ T cells, CD4+CD45RO+CD25-. This chain connects TRBV29-1 to TRBJ1-1; D remains ambiguous. The TCR was taken from a female donor with breast cancer. The CDR3 spells CSAGEHTNTEAFF. CDR3 sequence (DNA): TGCAGCGCTGGAGAACACACGAACACTGAAGCTTTCTTT.